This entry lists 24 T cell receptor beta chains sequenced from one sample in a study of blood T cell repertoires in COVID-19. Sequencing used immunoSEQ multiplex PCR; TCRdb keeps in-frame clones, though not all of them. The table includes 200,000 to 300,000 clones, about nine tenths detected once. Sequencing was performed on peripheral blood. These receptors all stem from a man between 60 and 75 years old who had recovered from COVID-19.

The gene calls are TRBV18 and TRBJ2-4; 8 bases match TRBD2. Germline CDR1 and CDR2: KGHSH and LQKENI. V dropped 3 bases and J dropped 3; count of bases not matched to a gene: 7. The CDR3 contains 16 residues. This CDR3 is CASSPTGGAGKNIQYF. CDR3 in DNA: TGTGCCAGCTCACCGACGGGGGGGGCCGGCAAAAACATTCAGTACTTC.

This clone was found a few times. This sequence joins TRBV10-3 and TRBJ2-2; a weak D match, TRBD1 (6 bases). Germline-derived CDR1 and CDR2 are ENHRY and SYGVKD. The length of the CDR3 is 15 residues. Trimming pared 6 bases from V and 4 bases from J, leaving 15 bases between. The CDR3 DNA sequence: TGTGCCATCAGACCCCAGGGGCAGGCCACCGGGGAGCTGTTTTTT. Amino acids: CAIRPQGQATGELFF.

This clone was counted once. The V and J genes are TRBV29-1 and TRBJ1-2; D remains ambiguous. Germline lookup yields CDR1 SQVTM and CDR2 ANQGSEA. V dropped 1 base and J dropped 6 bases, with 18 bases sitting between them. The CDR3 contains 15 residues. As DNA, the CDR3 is TGCAGCGTTGAAGGCAGGCACTCGTTTGAAGATGGCTACACCTTC. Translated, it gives CSVEGRHSFEDGYTF.

CDR3 loop: CASSPGGVYEQYF. The DNA for the CDR3 is TGTGCCAGCAGCCCCGGCGGGGTCTACGAGCAGTACTTC. The V gene is TRBV7-9, the J gene TRBJ2-7; tentatively, D is TRBD2 (6 bases). V was pared by 5 bases and J by 3 bases, with 11 bases between. Looked up from germline, CDR1 is SEHNR and CDR2 is FQNEAQ (reference sequence). The CDR3 is made up of 13 amino acids.

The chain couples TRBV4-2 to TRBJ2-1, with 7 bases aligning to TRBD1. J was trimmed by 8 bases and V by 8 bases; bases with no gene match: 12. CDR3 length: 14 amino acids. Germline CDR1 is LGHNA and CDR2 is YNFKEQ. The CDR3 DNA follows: TGTGCCAGCGCGGTCGACAGGGTCCTTGATGAGCAGTTCTTC. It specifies CASAVDRVLDEQFF.

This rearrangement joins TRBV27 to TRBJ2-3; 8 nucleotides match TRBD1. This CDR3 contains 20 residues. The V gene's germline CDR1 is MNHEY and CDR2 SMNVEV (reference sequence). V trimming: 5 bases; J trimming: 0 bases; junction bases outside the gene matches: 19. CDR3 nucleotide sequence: TGTGCCAGCAGTGCCCAATATTCCGGACAGGGTTTCCTTAGCACAGATACGCAGTATTTT. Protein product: CASSAQYSGQGFLSTDTQYF.

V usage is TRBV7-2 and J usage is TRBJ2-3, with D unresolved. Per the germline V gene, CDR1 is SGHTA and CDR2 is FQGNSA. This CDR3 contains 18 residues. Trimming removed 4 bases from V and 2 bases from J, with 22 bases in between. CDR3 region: CASSSTSLRSRFTDTQYF. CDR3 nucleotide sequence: TGTGCCAGCAGCTCCACCTCCCTGCGGAGTAGGTTCACAGATACGCAGTATTTT.

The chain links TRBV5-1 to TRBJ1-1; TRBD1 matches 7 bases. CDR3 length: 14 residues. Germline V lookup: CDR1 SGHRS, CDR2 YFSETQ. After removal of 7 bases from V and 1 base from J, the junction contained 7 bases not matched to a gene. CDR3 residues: CASQGVDGNTEAFF. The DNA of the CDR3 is TGCGCCAGCCAGGGGGTAGATGGGAACACTGAAGCTTTCTTT. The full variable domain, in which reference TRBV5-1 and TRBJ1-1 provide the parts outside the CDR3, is KAGVTQTPRYLIKTRGQQVTLSCSPISGHRSVSWYQQTPGQGLQFLFEYFSETQRNKGNFPGRFSGRQFSNSRSEMNVSTLELGDSALYLCASQGVDGNTEAFFGQGTRLTVV.

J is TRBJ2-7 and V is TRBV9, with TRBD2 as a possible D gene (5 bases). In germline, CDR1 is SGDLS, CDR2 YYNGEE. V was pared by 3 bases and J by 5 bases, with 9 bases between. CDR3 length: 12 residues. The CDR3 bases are TGTGCCAGCAGCGACGGGATCCACGAGCAGTACTTC. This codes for CASSDGIHEQYF.

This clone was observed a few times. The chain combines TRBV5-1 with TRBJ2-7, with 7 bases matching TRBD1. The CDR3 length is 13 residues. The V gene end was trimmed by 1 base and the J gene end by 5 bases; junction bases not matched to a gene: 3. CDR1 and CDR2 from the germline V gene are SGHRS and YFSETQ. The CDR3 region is CASSLQGDHEQYF. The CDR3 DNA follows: TGCGCCAGCAGCTTGCAGGGGGACCACGAGCAGTACTTC.

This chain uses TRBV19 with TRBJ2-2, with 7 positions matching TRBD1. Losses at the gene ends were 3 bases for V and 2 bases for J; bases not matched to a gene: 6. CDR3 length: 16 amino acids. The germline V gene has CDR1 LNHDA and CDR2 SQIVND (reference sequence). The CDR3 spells CASSIKRTGNTGELFF. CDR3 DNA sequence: TGTGCCAGTAGTATTAAAAGGACAGGTAACACCGGGGAGCTGTTTTTT.

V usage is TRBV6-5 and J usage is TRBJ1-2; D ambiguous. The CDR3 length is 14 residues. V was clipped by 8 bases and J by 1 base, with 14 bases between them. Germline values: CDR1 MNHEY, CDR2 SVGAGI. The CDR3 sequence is CASGPAGFNYGYTF. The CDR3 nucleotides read TGTGCCAGCGGCCCGGCGGGCTTTAACTATGGCTACACCTTC.

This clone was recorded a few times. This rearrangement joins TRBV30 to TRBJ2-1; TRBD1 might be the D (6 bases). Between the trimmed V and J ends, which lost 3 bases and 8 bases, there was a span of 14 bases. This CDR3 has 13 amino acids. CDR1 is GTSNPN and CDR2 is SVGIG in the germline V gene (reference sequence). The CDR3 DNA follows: TGTGCCTGGAGGGCTACAGGGATCTATGAGCAGTTCTTC. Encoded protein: CAWRATGIYEQFF.

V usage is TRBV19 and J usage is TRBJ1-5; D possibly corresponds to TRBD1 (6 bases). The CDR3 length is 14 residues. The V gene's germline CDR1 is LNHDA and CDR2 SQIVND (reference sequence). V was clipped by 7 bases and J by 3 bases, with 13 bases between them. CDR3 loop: CASKGERDNQPQHF. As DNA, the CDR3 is TGTGCCAGTAAGGGGGAGAGGGACAATCAGCCCCAGCATTTT.

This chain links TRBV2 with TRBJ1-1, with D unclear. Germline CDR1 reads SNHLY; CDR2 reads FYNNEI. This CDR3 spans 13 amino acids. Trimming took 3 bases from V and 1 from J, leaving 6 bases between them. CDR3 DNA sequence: TGTGCCAGCAGTGAGGAGGAGAACACTGAAGCTTTCTTT. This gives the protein CASSEEENTEAFF.

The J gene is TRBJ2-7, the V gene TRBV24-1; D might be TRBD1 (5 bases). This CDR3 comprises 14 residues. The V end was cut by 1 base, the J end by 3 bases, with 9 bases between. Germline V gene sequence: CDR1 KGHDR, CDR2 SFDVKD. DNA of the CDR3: TGTGCCACCAGTGATTTAAGGACACACTACGAGCAGTACTTC. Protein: CATSDLRTHYEQYF.

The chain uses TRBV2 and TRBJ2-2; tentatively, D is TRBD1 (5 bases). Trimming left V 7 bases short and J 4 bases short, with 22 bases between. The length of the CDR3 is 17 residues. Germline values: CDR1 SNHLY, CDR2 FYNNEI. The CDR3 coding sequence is TGTGCCAGCACCGTCATTGGGGCCCAACAAGCCACCGGGGAGCTGTTTTTT. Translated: CASTVIGAQQATGELFF. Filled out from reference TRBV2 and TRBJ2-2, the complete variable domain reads EPEVTQTPSHQVTQMGQEVILRCVPISNHLYFYWYRQILGQKVEFLVSFYNNEISEKSEIFDDQFSVERPDGSNFTLKIRSTKLEDSAMYFCASTVIGAQQATGELFFGEGSRLTVL.

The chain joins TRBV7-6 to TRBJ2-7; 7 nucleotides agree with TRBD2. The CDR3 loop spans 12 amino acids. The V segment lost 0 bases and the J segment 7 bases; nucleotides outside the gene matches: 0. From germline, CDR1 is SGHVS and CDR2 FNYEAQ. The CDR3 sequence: CASSLARGEQYF. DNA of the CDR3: TGTGCCAGCAGCTTAGCGCGGGGGGAGCAGTACTTC.

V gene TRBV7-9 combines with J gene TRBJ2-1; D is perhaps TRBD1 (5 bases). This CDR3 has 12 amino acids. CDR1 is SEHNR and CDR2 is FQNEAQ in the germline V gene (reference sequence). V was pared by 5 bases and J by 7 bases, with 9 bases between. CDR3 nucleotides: TGTGCCAGCAGCGGGTCAGGGAATGAGCAGTTCTTC. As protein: CASSGSGNEQFF.

The CDR3 loop is CASSLAGTGHSNQPQHF. CDR3 in DNA: TGTGCCAGCAGCTTAGCCGGGACAGGACATAGCAATCAGCCCCAGCATTTT. J is TRBJ1-5 and V is TRBV7-9; TRBD1 matches 8 bases. The J segment lost 0 bases and the V segment lost 0 bases, leaving 4 bases of the junction unmatched. CDR3 size: 17 residues. Per the germline V gene, CDR1 is SEHNR and CDR2 is FQNEAQ (reference sequence).

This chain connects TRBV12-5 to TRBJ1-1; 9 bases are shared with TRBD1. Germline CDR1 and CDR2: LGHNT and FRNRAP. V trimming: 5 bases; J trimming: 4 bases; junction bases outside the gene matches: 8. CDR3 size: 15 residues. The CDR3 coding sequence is TGTGCTAGTGGTCAACCCAACAGGGGGCTCACTGAAGCTTTCTTT. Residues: CASGQPNRGLTEAFF.

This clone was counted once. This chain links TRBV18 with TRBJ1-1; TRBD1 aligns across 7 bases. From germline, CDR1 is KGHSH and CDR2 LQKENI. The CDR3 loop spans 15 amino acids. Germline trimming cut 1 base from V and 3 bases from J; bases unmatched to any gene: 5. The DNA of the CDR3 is TGTGCCAGCTCACCACGGCGGGACAGCTACACTGAAGCTTTCTTT. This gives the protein CASSPRRDSYTEAFF.

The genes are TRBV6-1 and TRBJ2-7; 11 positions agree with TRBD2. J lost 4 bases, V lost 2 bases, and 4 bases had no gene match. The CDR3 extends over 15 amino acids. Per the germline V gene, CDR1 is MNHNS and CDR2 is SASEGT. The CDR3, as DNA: TGTGCCAGCAGTGAACCGGGACTAGCGGCTTACGAGCAGTACTTC. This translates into CASSEPGLAAYEQYF.

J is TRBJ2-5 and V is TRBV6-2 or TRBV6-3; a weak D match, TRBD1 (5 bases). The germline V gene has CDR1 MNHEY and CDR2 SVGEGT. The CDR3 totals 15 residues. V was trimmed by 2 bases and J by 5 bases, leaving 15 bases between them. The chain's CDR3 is CASSYGQPGRETQYF. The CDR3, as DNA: TGTGCCAGCAGTTACGGACAACCCGGACGGGAGACCCAGTACTTC.